Each of the 21 T cell receptor beta chains below was sequenced from the same sample in a study of cytotoxic CD8 clonotypes in ibrutinib-treated CLL. Only in-frame clones appear in the TCRdb table, and some are missing; sequencing was by immunoSEQ multiplex PCR. The repertoire holds about 84,000 clones, with about 82% as singletons. The starting material was PBMCs, obtained before ibrutinib treatment. These receptors were obtained from a human donor with chronic lymphocytic leukemia.

The chain carries TRBV27 and TRBJ2-7; D is undetermined. V shed 2 bases and J shed 0 bases, with 11 bases lying between them. CDR1 is MNHEY and CDR2 is SMNVEV in the germline V gene (reference sequence). The CDR3 loop spans 15 amino acids. DNA for the CDR3: TGTGCCAGCAGTTTAGTCAGGCCGGACTCCTACGAGCAGTACTTC. It yields the protein CASSLVRPDSYEQYF.

The rearrangement joins TRBV5-4 to TRBJ2-5; TRBD1 matches 9 bases. The germline V gene encodes CDR1 SGHNT and CDR2 YYREEE (reference sequence). CDR3 length equals 15 residues. Losses at the gene ends were 2 bases for V and 5 bases for J; bases not matched to a gene: 7. In DNA, the CDR3 is TGTGCCAGCAGCTTCGGGACAGGGTATATGGAGACCCAGTACTTC. Residues: CASSFGTGYMETQYF.

The chain carries TRBV7-8 and TRBJ1-4; TRBD1 is a possible D gene (6 bases). The V end lost 6 bases, the J end lost 14 bases, and 22 bases lay between the germline ends. Germline lookup yields CDR1 SGHVS and CDR2 FQNEAQ. The CDR3 is 14 amino acids. This chain's CDR3 is CASSHTKGVGLLFF. CDR3 nucleotide sequence: TGTGCCAGCAGTCATACAAAGGGGGTCGGGTTGCTGTTTTTT.

This sequence joins TRBV7-2 and TRBJ2-1; 12 bases fit TRBD2. This CDR3 has 15 amino acids. With 1 base clipped from V and 15 bases from J, the junction kept 10 bases outside the gene matches. Per the germline V gene, CDR1 is SGHTA and CDR2 is FQGNSA. This CDR3 reads CASSLGTSGIRGVFF. Written as DNA, the CDR3 is TGTGCCAGCAGCTTAGGGACTAGCGGGATTCGTGGCGTGTTCTTC.

The V call is TRBV5-1, the J call TRBJ2-3; the match to TRBD1 covers 7 bases. The germline gives CDR1 SGHRS, CDR2 YFSETQ. There are 14 residues in the CDR3. V dropped 0 bases and J dropped 5; count of bases not matched to a gene: 3. The CDR3 sequence: CASSLEGTVDTQYF. The CDR3 nucleotides read TGCGCCAGCAGCTTGGAGGGGACAGTAGATACGCAGTATTTT.

The V call is TRBV19, the J call TRBJ2-3, with D hard to call. The length of the CDR3 is 13 residues. Germline V gives CDR1 LNHDA, CDR2 SQIVND (reference sequence). V was trimmed by 10 bases and J by 0 bases, leaving 11 bases between them. The CDR3 DNA reads TGTGCCACTAAGCCCGGGAGCACAGATACGCAGTATTTT. Protein product: CATKPGSTDTQYF.

This clone has only a few counts. The chain combines TRBV18 with TRBJ2-2; D uncertain. The germline V gene has CDR1 KGHSH and CDR2 LQKENI. This CDR3 contains 12 residues. Trimming removed 4 bases at V and 5 bases at J, with 5 bases between. The CDR3 DNA reads TGTGCCAGCTCACGGGGAACCGGGGAGCTGTTTTTT. Translating it yields CASSRGTGELFF.

V is TRBV19 and J is TRBJ1-1; D call uncertain. Trimming removed 6 bases at V and 7 bases at J, with 9 bases between. Germline CDR1 and CDR2: LNHDA and SQIVND (reference sequence). The CDR3 is made up of 11 amino acids. CDR3 in DNA: TGTGCCAGTAGCGGACTTATTGAAGCTTTCTTT. This sequence encodes CASSGLIEAFF.

The CDR3 here is CASSSGITLYEQYF. In DNA form, the CDR3 reads TGTGCCAGCAGCTCAGGAATCACTCTCTACGAGCAGTACTTC. This rearrangement joins TRBV28 to TRBJ2-7; D unresolved. Between the trimmed V and J ends, which lost 6 bases and 3 bases, there was a span of 15 bases. Germline V gene data show CDR1 as MDHEN and CDR2 as SYDVKM. There are 14 residues in the CDR3.

V is TRBV6-6 and J is TRBJ1-2; 8 nucleotides agree with TRBD1. The CDR3 is 15 amino acids. Germline CDR1 MNHNY, CDR2 SVGAGI (reference sequence). J lost 2 bases, V lost 2 bases, and 4 bases had no gene match. CDR3: CASSYGQGINYGYTF. In nucleotides, the CDR3 is TGTGCCAGCAGTTACGGACAGGGTATAAACTATGGCTACACCTTC.

This clone was seen once. The CDR3 sequence is CASSVWERAGEQYF. DNA for the CDR3: TGTGCCAGCAGCGTATGGGAGAGGGCAGGCGAGCAGTACTTC. The chain combines TRBV9 with TRBJ2-7; a weak D match, TRBD2 (5 bases). This CDR3 is built from 14 residues. Germline CDR1 is SGDLS and CDR2 is YYNGEE. V lost 1 base to trimming and J lost 6 bases, with 14 bases between them.

This chain joins TRBV5-1 and TRBJ2-1, with TRBD2 as a possible D gene (5 bases). V was trimmed by 2 bases and J by 0 bases, leaving 18 bases between them. CDR1 SGHRS and CDR2 YFSETQ come from the germline V gene. This CDR3 has 18 residues. DNA for the CDR3: TGCGCCAGCAGCTTTTCACCGGCGGGCTCCATCTCCTACAATGAGCAGTTCTTC. Its protein is CASSFSPAGSISYNEQFF.

This clone was recorded once. The V gene is TRBV11-2, the J gene TRBJ2-3; 9 bases fit TRBD2. J was trimmed by 7 bases and V by 4 bases; bases with no gene match: 6. Germline CDR1 is SGHAT and CDR2 is FQNNGV. This CDR3 region has 14 residues. CDR3 residues: CASSSLAGAYTQYF. CDR3 bases: TGTGCCAGCAGCTCCTTAGCGGGAGCATATACGCAGTATTTT. Full variable domain (remainder filled in from reference TRBV11-2 and TRBJ2-3): EAGVAQSPRYKIIEKRQSVAFWCNPISGHATLYWYQQILGQGPKLLIQFQNNGVVDDSQLPKDRFSAERLKGVDSTLKIQPAKLEDSAVYLCASSSLAGAYTQYFGPGTRLTVL.

V gene TRBV7-2 combines with J gene TRBJ2-5; D ambiguous. V gave up 1 base and J gave up 3 bases, with 9 bases separating them. CDR1 is SGHTA and CDR2 is FQGNSA in the germline V gene. This CDR3 has 14 amino acids. The CDR3 loop reads CASSLGVSEETQYF. CDR3 DNA sequence: TGTGCCAGCAGCTTAGGAGTGAGCGAAGAGACCCAGTACTTC. Full variable domain (missing parts from reference TRBV7-2 and TRBJ2-5): GAGVSQSPSNKVTEKGKDVELRCDPISGHTALYWYRQSLGQGLEFLIYFQGNSAPDKSGLPSDRFSAERTGGSVSTLTIQRTQQEDSAVYLCASSLGVSEETQYFGPGTRLLVL.

The CDR3 region is CASIRQGEGNQPQHF. The DNA of the CDR3 is TGTGCCAGCATACGTCAGGGAGAAGGCAATCAGCCCCAGCATTTT. The chain combines TRBV6-1 with TRBJ1-5; D may be TRBD1 (5 bases). The CDR3 covers 15 residues. Trimming removed 7 bases from V and 2 bases from J, with 15 bases in between. Per the germline V gene, CDR1 is MNHNS and CDR2 is SASEGT.

The chain carries TRBV5-1 and TRBJ2-2; the match to TRBD2 covers 8 bases. The CDR3 length is 20 residues. Germline lookup yields CDR1 SGHRS and CDR2 YFSETQ. Losses at the gene ends were 2 bases for V and 5 bases for J; bases not matched to a gene: 20. CDR3 nucleotides: TGCGCCAGCAGCTTCAGCATTTACCAGGGAGCGGGAGTTCAAACCGGGGAGCTGTTTTTT. Its protein is CASSFSIYQGAGVQTGELFF.

The chain uses TRBV6-5 and TRBJ2-5; 10 bases are a match to TRBD1. The V gene end was trimmed by 6 bases and the J gene end by 6 bases; junction bases not matched to a gene: 10. This CDR3 is 15 amino acids long. CDR1 is MNHEY and CDR2 is SVGAGI in the germline V gene. The chain's CDR3 is CASSLGQGFWQTQYF. CDR3 bases: TGTGCCAGCAGCTTGGGACAGGGGTTCTGGCAGACCCAGTACTTC.

This chain connects TRBV5-6 to TRBJ1-1; a weak D match, TRBD1 (5 bases). The CDR3 runs to 15 residues. CDR1 and CDR2 from the germline V gene are SGHDT and YYEEEE. V lost 2 bases, J lost 0 bases, and 11 bases lay in between. CDR3 in DNA: TGTGCCAGCAGCTTCGGTCAGGGACTGAACACTGAAGCTTTCTTT. Its protein product is CASSFGQGLNTEAFF.

The CDR3 spells CASSLGGYGRDLFNEQFF. The CDR3 DNA follows: TGTGCCAGCAGCTTAGGGGGGTACGGGCGGGATCTCTTCAATGAGCAGTTCTTC. The rearrangement uses TRBV11-2 and TRBJ2-1; D perhaps matches TRBD2 (6 bases). CDR1 and CDR2 from the germline V gene are SGHAT and FQNNGV. The CDR3 runs 18 residues. V shed 1 base and J shed 6 bases, with 22 bases lying between them.

V usage is TRBV5-1 and J usage is TRBJ2-1, with TRBD2 matching over 8 bases. V lost 4 bases, J lost 0 bases, and 6 bases stayed unmatched. Germline CDR1 reads SGHRS; CDR2 reads YFSETQ. This CDR3 is 16 amino acids long. Here the CDR3 DNA reads TGCGCCAGCAGCCCGAGCGGGGGAAGCTCCTACAATGAGCAGTTCTTC. Translating it yields CASSPSGGSSYNEQFF.

J is TRBJ2-1 and V is TRBV5-1; the match to TRBD2 covers 13 bases. J was trimmed by 7 bases and V by 4 bases; bases with no gene match: 8. Germline CDR1 and CDR2: SGHRS and YFSETQ. CDR3 size: 16 residues. CDR3 DNA sequence: TGCGCCAGCAGCGCAACTAGCGGGAGGGCCCGGAATGAGCAGTTCTTC. This translates into CASSATSGRARNEQFF. The full variable domain, completed using reference TRBV5-1 and TRBJ2-1, is KAGVTQTPRYLIKTRGQQVTLSCSPISGHRSVSWYQQTPGQGLQFLFEYFSETQRNKGNFPGRFSGRQFSNSRSEMNVSTLELGDSALYLCASSATSGRARNEQFFGPGTRLTVL.